This note documents a single TCR beta chain sequence. Its antigen is undetermined. TCRdb reprocessed the 5' RACE reads, keeping one entry per CDR3 protein, no DNA. The sample table includes about 260,000 distinct CDR3 sequences. This entry is derived from a study of T cells expressing NK-cell markers. Findings and limits, study-wide: Where several donors were concerned, these clonotypes also led the CD3+CD56-NKG2C+ fraction. The study did not resolve the HCMV specificity of expanded NKG2C+ T cell clones.

The CDR3 is made up of 16 amino acids. The specimen sequenced was blood T cells: a sorted CD56 or NKG2C T cell subset, CD4+ or CD8+ T cells, or bulk PBMC T cells (not recorded which). This TCR was recovered from a woman between 18 and 75 years old in good health. The chain has TRBV12-3 or TRBV12-4 and TRBJ1-1; the TCRdb D gene call, TRBD1, has no DNA to confirm it. CDR3 sequence reads: CASSLGTRAMNTEAFF.